This T cell receptor (beta chain) derives from a study of blood T cell repertoires in COVID-19. Trimming removed 0 bases at V and 5 bases at J, with 14 bases between. From germline, CDR1 is LNHDA and CDR2 SQIVND (reference sequence). This CDR3 spans 16 amino acids. Here immunoSEQ multiplex PCR was the method, and the copy in TCRdb shows in-frame clones only, minus some. The table includes 400,000 to 500,000 clones, 88% detected once. The chain is built from TRBV19 and TRBJ1-5; D uncertain. The TCR sequence derives from a woman aged 40 to 50 who had recovered from COVID-19. Sequencing used PBMCs or T cells enriched from blood (not recorded which). The CDR3, as DNA: TGTGCCAGTAGTATAGATCCACAGCACACATATCAGCCCCAGCATTTT. Translation gives CASSIDPQHTYQPQHF.